The 22 T cell receptor beta chains below come from one sample, sequenced in a study of CD8+ T cells in alopecia areata. cDNA serving as the sequencing template came from extracted, reverse transcribed RNA. Data came from immunoSEQ multiplex PCR; TCRdb stores just in-frame clones and leaves some out. Of hundreds of thousands of clones listed, around three fifths were seen once; the top ten hold around 0.46%. Here the sequenced sample was CD4+ T cells sorted from blood, taken at week 0. All receptors come from a human donor with alopecia areata.

In its sample, this clone was seen a few times. This CDR3 is also generated by other DNA sequences in the sample. V usage is TRBV29-1 and J usage is TRBJ1-2; TRBD1 might be the D (6 bases). The length of the CDR3 is 12 residues. Trimming cost V 4 bases and J 2 bases, with 8 bases left between them. Germline CDR1 is SQVTM and CDR2 is ANQGSEA. The CDR3: CSVGRGNYGYTF. DNA of the CDR3: TGCAGCGTTGGAAGGGGGAACTATGGCTACACCTTC. The full variable domain, its missing parts supplied by reference TRBV29-1 and TRBJ1-2, is SAVISQKPSRDICQRGTSLTIQCQVDSQVTMMFWYRQQPGQSLTLIATANQGSEATYESGFVIDKFPISRPNLTFSTLTVSNMSPEDSSIYLCSVGRGNYGYTFGSGTRLTVV.

The chain uses TRBV2 and TRBJ1-1; 9 positions agree with TRBD1. This CDR3 spans 16 amino acids. The V gene's germline CDR1 is SNHLY and CDR2 FYNNEI. The junction had 12 bases not matched to a gene; V was cut back by 9 bases and J by 1 base. CDR3 bases: TGTGCCAGTACTTTAGGGACAGGGAAGGAGAACACTGAAGCTTTCTTT. It translates to CASTLGTGKENTEAFF.

Concerning this clone: Other DNA sequences in this specimen translate into the identical CDR3. The rearrangement joins TRBV6-1 to TRBJ2-1; no clear D gene. Trimming cost V 2 bases and J 3 bases, with 2 bases left between them. The CDR3 contains 12 residues. CDR1 is MNHNS and CDR2 is SASEGT in the germline V gene. DNA for the CDR3: TGTGCCAGCAGTGAACTCTACAATGAGCAGTTCTTC. Protein product: CASSELYNEQFF.

The chain employs TRBV6-1 and TRBJ1-1; D gene uncertain. Trimming stripped 4 bases from V and 1 base from J, with 10 bases between. This CDR3 has 14 amino acids. The germline CDR1 and CDR2 sequences are MNHNS and SASEGT. The CDR3 reads CASSVWGENTEAFF. In DNA, the CDR3 is TGTGCCAGCAGTGTCTGGGGAGAGAACACTGAAGCTTTCTTT.

This clone has just a few counts. The chain uses TRBV6-1 and TRBJ2-1; tentative D call: TRBD2 (6 bases). The CDR3 runs to 14 residues. V was clipped by 6 bases and J by 3 bases, with 12 bases between them. Germline V CDR1 and CDR2: MNHNS, SASEGT. CDR3 amino acids: CASRAPGLYNEQFF. CDR3 bases: TGTGCCAGCAGGGCACCGGGACTCTACAATGAGCAGTTCTTC.

This clone has more than one count but fewer than ten. This rearrangement joins TRBV4-1 to TRBJ2-1, with TRBD1 as a possible D gene (6 bases). V lost 6 bases and J 7 bases, leaving 13 bases between the germline ends. The CDR3 is made up of 13 amino acids. Germline V gene data show CDR1 as MGHRA and CDR2 as YSYEKL. The CDR3 reads CASRPTGWNEQFF. The CDR3 bases are TGCGCCAGCAGACCAACAGGGTGGAATGAGCAGTTCTTC.

The chain joins TRBV4-1 to TRBJ2-3; 8 bases agree with TRBD2. This CDR3 is built from 17 residues. V dropped 6 bases and J dropped 4; count of bases not matched to a gene: 15. The germline V gene has CDR1 MGHRA and CDR2 YSYEKL. The CDR3 sequence: CASSLAGGKLLSDTQYF. The CDR3 DNA reads as TGCGCCAGCAGTCTAGCGGGCGGCAAGTTGTTGTCAGATACGCAGTATTTT.

The chain joins TRBV27 to TRBJ1-2, with D possibly being TRBD1 (6 bases). The V end lost 6 bases, the J end lost 4 bases, and 12 bases lay between the germline ends. The CDR3 runs to 13 residues. Germline assignment: CDR1 MNHEY and CDR2 SMNVEV (reference sequence). Written as DNA, the CDR3 is TGTGCCAGCAGAAAACAGGGTACCTATGGCTACACCTTC. It translates to CASRKQGTYGYTF.

This chain links TRBV30 with TRBJ2-5, with D perhaps TRBD2 (5 bases). CDR1 GTSNPN and CDR2 SVGIG come from the germline V gene (reference sequence). The CDR3 contains 18 residues. Between the trimmed V and J ends, which lost 0 bases and 1 base, there was a span of 21 bases. The CDR3 DNA reads as TGTGCCTGGAGTGTACGGTTTCTACGGGGAAAGAGCCAAGAGACCCAGTACTTC. Translated, it gives CAWSVRFLRGKSQETQYF.

This clone was seen only a few times. The chain couples TRBV6-6 to TRBJ1-2, with 10 bases identical to TRBD1. The CDR3 is 15 amino acids. Per germline, CDR1 MNHNY and CDR2 SVGAGI (reference sequence). Trimming took 6 bases from V and 2 from J; bases not matched to a gene: 6. Here the CDR3 DNA reads TGTGCCAGCAGACCGACAGGGGGCTCCAACTATGGCTACACCTTC. Translation gives CASRPTGGSNYGYTF.

This chain links TRBV30 with TRBJ2-3, with D possibly TRBD2 on 5 matching bases. This CDR3 comprises 13 residues. Germline CDR1 GTSNPN, CDR2 SVGIG (reference sequence). V lost 8 bases to trimming and J lost 0 bases, with 12 bases between them. The CDR3 DNA follows: TGTGCCCGTGATGGCGGGAGCACAGATACGCAGTATTTT. Its translation: CARDGGSTDTQYF.

The V gene is TRBV29-1, the J gene TRBJ1-1; a possible D gene is TRBD1 (6 bases). The CDR3 contains 13 residues. V gave up 2 bases and J gave up 5 bases, with 12 bases separating them. CDR1 is SQVTM, CDR2 ANQGSEA, per germline. CDR3 loop: CSVETQGRTEAFF. CDR3 coding DNA: TGCAGCGTTGAAACGCAGGGGAGGACTGAAGCTTTCTTT. Using reference TRBV29-1 and TRBJ1-1 for the parts outside the CDR3, the full variable domain is SAVISQKPSRDICQRGTSLTIQCQVDSQVTMMFWYRQQPGQSLTLIATANQGSEATYESGFVIDKFPISRPNLTFSTLTVSNMSPEDSSIYLCSVETQGRTEAFFGQGTRLTVV.

The chain uses TRBV7-2 and TRBJ2-2; D gene unclear. Per germline, CDR1 SGHTA and CDR2 FQGNSA. This CDR3 region has 17 residues. V lost 5 bases and J lost 2, with 18 bases in between. The chain's CDR3 is CASSQSPAQTNTGELFF. In DNA, the CDR3 is TGTGCCAGCAGCCAGAGCCCTGCGCAGACCAACACCGGGGAGCTGTTTTTT.

J is TRBJ1-5 and V is TRBV7-9; 7 bases map to TRBD1. V was clipped by 6 bases and J by 2 bases; unmatched bases: 7. Germline lookup yields CDR1 SEHNR and CDR2 FQNEAQ (reference sequence). The CDR3 loop spans 15 amino acids. Written as DNA, the CDR3 is TGTGCCAGCAGTCCGACAGGGTTGGGCAATCAGCCCCAGCATTTT. It translates to CASSPTGLGNQPQHF.

J is TRBJ2-2 and V is TRBV6-5; 9 bases map to TRBD1. Germline-derived CDR1 and CDR2 are MNHEY and SVGAGI. CDR3 length: 15 residues. Trimming at V came to 6 bases and at J to 4 bases, leaving 6 bases not matched to a gene. The CDR3 loop reads CASRRTGGGTGELFF. In nucleotides, the CDR3 is TGTGCCAGCAGACGCACAGGGGGCGGCACCGGGGAGCTGTTTTTT.

The CDR3 DNA sequence: TGTGCCAGCAGCTTGGACAGGGAGTACGGCTACACCTTC. Its protein product is CASSLDREYGYTF. This sequence joins TRBV5-4 and TRBJ1-2; D perhaps matches TRBD1 (6 bases). Trimming took 0 bases from V and 8 from J, leaving 11 bases between them. The germline gives CDR1 SGHNT, CDR2 YYREEE (reference sequence). The CDR3 is 13 amino acids.

CDR3: CASRGLAGVNEQFF. The CDR3 DNA reads TGTGCCAGCAGAGGACTAGCGGGAGTGAATGAGCAGTTCTTC. The chain joins TRBV6-1 to TRBJ2-1; TRBD2 agrees at 13 bases. Per germline, CDR1 MNHNS and CDR2 SASEGT. After removal of 6 bases from V and 7 bases from J, the junction contained 3 bases not matched to a gene. This CDR3 has 14 amino acids.

Ten or more counts support this clone. The CDR3 region is CASSSTGRLNYGYTF. CDR3 DNA sequence: TGTGCCAGCAGCTCCACGGGACGGCTTAACTATGGCTACACCTTC. This rearrangement joins TRBV7-9 to TRBJ1-2, with a tentative D call TRBD1 (5 bases). Germline V CDR1 and CDR2: SEHNR, FQNEAQ (reference sequence). V shed 4 bases and J shed 1 base, with 13 bases lying between them. This CDR3 comprises 15 residues.

The chain recombines TRBV29-1 with TRBJ2-3; D possibly corresponds to TRBD1 (6 bases). From germline, CDR1 is SQVTM and CDR2 ANQGSEA. The V and J ends lost 4 bases and 0 bases respectively, with 11 bases between them. The CDR3 is made up of 14 amino acids. The CDR3 is CSVVARGSTDTQYF. The DNA of the CDR3 is TGCAGCGTTGTAGCCAGGGGTAGCACAGATACGCAGTATTTT.

V usage is TRBV30 and J usage is TRBJ2-1; D assignment may be TRBD1 or TRBD2 (5 bases each). With 2 bases removed from V and 0 bases from J, the gap between germline ends came to 8 bases. The CDR3 consists of 14 residues. Per germline, CDR1 GTSNPN and CDR2 SVGIG (reference sequence). CDR3 nucleotide sequence: TGTGCCTGGAGTTGGGGGAGCTCCTACAATGAGCAGTTCTTC. This sequence encodes CAWSWGSSYNEQFF.

This chain joins TRBV30 and TRBJ1-1, with D unclear. Germline V lookup: CDR1 GTSNPN, CDR2 SVGIG (reference sequence). Trimming cost V 3 bases and J 6 bases, with 5 bases left between them. The CDR3 totals 10 residues. For the CDR3, the DNA is TGTGCCTGGAGCAAGTCTGAAGCTTTCTTT. Translation gives CAWSKSEAFF.

This clone was counted once. The CDR3 bases are TGCGCCAGCAGCCACCCAGGACAGGGAGGTTACGAGCAGTACTTC. Translation gives CASSHPGQGGYEQYF. The V call is TRBV4-1, the J call TRBJ2-7; 8 positions agree with TRBD1. The CDR3 has 15 residues. Germline values: CDR1 MGHRA, CDR2 YSYEKL. Trimming at V came to 3 bases and at J to 4 bases, leaving 8 bases not matched to a gene.